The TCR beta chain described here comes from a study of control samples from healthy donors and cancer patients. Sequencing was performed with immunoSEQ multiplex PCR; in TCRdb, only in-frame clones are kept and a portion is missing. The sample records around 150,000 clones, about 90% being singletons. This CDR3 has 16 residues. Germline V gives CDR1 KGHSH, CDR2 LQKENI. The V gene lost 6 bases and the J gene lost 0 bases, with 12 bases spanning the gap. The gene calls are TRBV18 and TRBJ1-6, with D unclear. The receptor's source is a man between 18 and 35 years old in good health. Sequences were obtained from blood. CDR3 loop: CASSRRESSYNSPLHF. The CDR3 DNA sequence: TGTGCCAGCTCCAGAAGGGAGAGCTCCTATAATTCACCCCTCCACTTT.